This T cell receptor (beta chain) was captured in a study of T cells in Graves' hyperthyroidism and ophthalmopathy. Hyperthyroidism, newly diagnosed and lasting under 2 months, affected patients aged 18 to 65. Clinicians diagnosed patients from clinical symptoms, serum thyroxine and TRAb, thyroid ultrasound and orbital computed tomography. This clonotype was seen repeatedly, ten times or more. Its antigen remains unidentified. Study outcomes and limitations: Appearing also in blood were most of the thyroid clonotypes expanded above 0.001.

Amplified TCR beta CDR3 regions derived from RNA transcripts. With the HTBI primer set, the TCR CDR3 went through a first round of RT-PCR. TCRdb called the multiplex PCR reads again in MiXCR, with one record for every CDR3 protein. This sample yields approximately 710,000 distinct CDR3 sequences, of which roughly a sixth are seen a single time; roughly a sixth belongs to the top ten. The germline V gene has CDR1 SGHTA and CDR2 FQGNSA. The CDR3 length is 15 residues. The V gene lost 5 bases and the J gene lost 0 bases, with 12 bases spanning the gap. The chain combines TRBV7-2 with TRBJ2-3; D tentatively reads TRBD1 or TRBD2 (5 bases each). This TCR was sampled from a man aged 50 to 59 with Graves' hyperthyroidism. Sample: blood. The CDR3 DNA is TGTGCCAGCAGCCTGGGGGTAGCTAGCACAGATACGCAGTATTTT. Translation gives CASSLGVASTDTQYF.